This TCR beta chain was sequenced for a study of liver allograft versus peripheral blood T cells. Overall study context: Within transplanted livers, the T cell receptor repertoires were examined and compared against the repertoires present in the peripheral blood of liver transplant recipients.

TCRdb recomputed calls from the reads with MiXCR, one row per CDR3 protein. This table has 3,000 or so distinct CDR3 sequences, more than 15% appearing once. By share, this clonotype ranks as medium-sized. Per germline, CDR1 PRHDT and CDR2 FYEKMQ (reference sequence). V lost 5 bases and J lost 2; bases outside the gene matches: 6. The CDR3 spans 14 residues. The V call is TRBV13, the J call TRBJ2-7; 7 nucleotides match TRBD1. The TCR sequence derives from a human patient who had a liver transplant. Some T cells may be transferred from the graft donor. The chain's CDR3 is CASSARDSTYEQYF. Here the CDR3 DNA reads TGTGCCAGCAGCGCCCGGGACAGCACCTACGAGCAGTACTTC.